This T cell receptor (beta chain) was identified in a study of CD8 T cells in Susac syndrome. Random hexamers were used to reverse transcribe the RNA input (about 0.5 to 1 ug). A single record per CDR3 protein comes from TCRdb applying MiXCR to the immunoSEQ multiplex PCR reads. The sample has some 200,000 distinct CDR3 sequences; more than 85% are singletons. V was trimmed by 2 bases and J by 4 bases, leaving 8 bases between them. CDR3 size: 12 residues. The germline gives CDR1 GTSNPN, CDR2 SVGIG (reference sequence). This clonotype came up a few times. This chain links TRBV30 with TRBJ2-5; D unclear. Sequences were obtained from CD8+ T cells from PBMCs. This clonotype was sampled from a human donor with Susac syndrome. In nucleotides, the CDR3 is TGTGCCTGGAGTCTACCGATAGAGACCCAGTACTTC. This sequence encodes CAWSLPIETQYF. The full variable domain, rest sourced from reference TRBV30 and TRBJ2-5, is SQTIHQWPATLVQPVGSPLSLECTVEGTSNPNLYWYRQAAGRGLQLLFYSVGIGQISSEVPQNLSASRPQDRQFILSSKKLLLSDSGFYLCAWSLPIETQYFGPGTRLLVL.